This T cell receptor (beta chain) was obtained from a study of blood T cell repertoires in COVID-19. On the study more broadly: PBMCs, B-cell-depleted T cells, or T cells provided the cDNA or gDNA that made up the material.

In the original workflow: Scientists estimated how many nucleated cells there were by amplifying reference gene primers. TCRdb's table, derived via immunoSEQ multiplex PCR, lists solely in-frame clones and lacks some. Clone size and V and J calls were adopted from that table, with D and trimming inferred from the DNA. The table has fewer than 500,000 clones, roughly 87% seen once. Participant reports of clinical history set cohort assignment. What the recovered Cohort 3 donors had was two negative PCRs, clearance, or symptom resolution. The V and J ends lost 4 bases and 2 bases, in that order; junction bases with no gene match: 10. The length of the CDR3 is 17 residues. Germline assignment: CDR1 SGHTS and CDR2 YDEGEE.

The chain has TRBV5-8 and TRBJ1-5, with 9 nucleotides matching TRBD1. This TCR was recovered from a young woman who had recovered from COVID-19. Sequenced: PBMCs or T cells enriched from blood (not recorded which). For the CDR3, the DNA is TGTGCCAGCAGCCAGGGGACAGGGTCGCGGGGCAATCAGCCCCAGCATTTT. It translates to CASSQGTGSRGNQPQHF. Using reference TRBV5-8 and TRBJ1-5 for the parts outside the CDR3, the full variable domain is EAGVTQSPTHLIKTRGQQATLRCSPISGHTSVYWYQQALGLGLQFLLWYDEGEERNRGNFPPRFSGRQFPNYSSELNVNALELEDSALYLCASSQGTGSRGNQPQHFGDGTRLSIL.